This T cell receptor (beta chain) was observed in a study of blood T cell repertoires in COVID-19 (dated by TCRdb to about 2020). Looking at the study overall: The collaborator samples originated in the United States, Italy and Spain and spanned the acute and convalescent phases of COVID-19. HLA class I and class II types, where available, came from metadata supplied by the sample provider rather than from assay-based typing. The prospective study material was composed of cDNA or gDNA derived from T cells, B-cell-depleted T cells, or PBMCs. The samples were drawn from the first 160 participants of the ongoing ImmuneRACE study and from 950 to 1,500 subjects provided by 6 global collaborators. The repertoires were released in a freely available public database meant as a resource for research on the immune response to SARS-CoV-2. Sample metadata almost always included a de-identified subject ID, COVID-19 status, age in years and sex. Subjects who had been exposed to COVID-19, were actively infected with it, or had recovered from it provided the deeply sampled blood TCRbeta repertoires that made up the dataset.

Relative to germline, V is 5 bases shorter and J is 5 bases shorter, with 7 bases between their ends. The CDR3 contains 11 residues, cysteine and phenylalanine counted. The CDR3 DNA has 33 bases and is translated from base 1. The germline V gene sets CDR1 to MNHEY and CDR2 to SVGAGI. In the prospective study, participants were about 18 to 89 years old, resided in about two dozen geographic areas of the United States, and were enrolled through a virtual design. To assign participants to cohorts, the prospective study relied on clinical history that participants themselves reported in a screening survey and a study questionnaire. Recovered participants in ImmuneRACE Cohort 3 were defined as having two consecutive negative NP/OP PCR tests, clearance from a healthcare professional, or resolution of symptoms. Each participant in the prospective study had whole blood, serum and a nasopharyngeal or oropharyngeal swab collected by mobile phlebotomists. Additional blood draws and questionnaires over an approximately 2-month period could optionally be provided by prospective study participants. Blood samples from the prospective study were shipped frozen or at room temperature prior to DNA extraction.

Concerning this clone: This receptor's antigen is unknown. Nothing much larger sits one base from this clone, and base qualities are not available.

The paper as a whole reports these results and caveats: The quantity of clinical and demographic metadata differed by source and by participant and was supplied without curation.

The immunoSEQ Assay, a bias-controlled multiplex PCR, was used to amplify TCRbeta CDR3 regions from genomic DNA. In the original analysis: The number of nucleated cells in each sample was estimated by amplification of reference gene primers within the assay. To quantify the absolute abundance of each unique TCRbeta CDR3 rearrangement, sequence reads were collapsed and filtered. For each sample, productive Simpson clonality was calculated by taking the square root of Simpson's diversity index across productive rearrangements. Entries here come from immuneACCESS through TCRdb and include only in-frame sequences with V and J called. Some clones fail to appear in such tables; in the studies checked, an unresolved V gene covers under half of the shortfall, and the cause of the remainder is unknown. V, J and clone size are those of that table, while D and trimming were read from the DNA. In this sample the table shows approximately 200,000 clones, 75% to 90% of which occur a single time. In total, the top ten clones hold around 2.4% of the sample.

The sequencing input was PBMCs or T cells enriched from blood (not recorded which). The chain is assembled from TRBV6-5 and TRBJ2-7; the D gene identity is not certain. The clonotype comes from a woman younger than 45 who had recovered from COVID-19. The base sequence is TGTGCCAGCAGTCCCCTTGACGAGCAGTACTTC. Its protein reads: CASSPLDEQYF.